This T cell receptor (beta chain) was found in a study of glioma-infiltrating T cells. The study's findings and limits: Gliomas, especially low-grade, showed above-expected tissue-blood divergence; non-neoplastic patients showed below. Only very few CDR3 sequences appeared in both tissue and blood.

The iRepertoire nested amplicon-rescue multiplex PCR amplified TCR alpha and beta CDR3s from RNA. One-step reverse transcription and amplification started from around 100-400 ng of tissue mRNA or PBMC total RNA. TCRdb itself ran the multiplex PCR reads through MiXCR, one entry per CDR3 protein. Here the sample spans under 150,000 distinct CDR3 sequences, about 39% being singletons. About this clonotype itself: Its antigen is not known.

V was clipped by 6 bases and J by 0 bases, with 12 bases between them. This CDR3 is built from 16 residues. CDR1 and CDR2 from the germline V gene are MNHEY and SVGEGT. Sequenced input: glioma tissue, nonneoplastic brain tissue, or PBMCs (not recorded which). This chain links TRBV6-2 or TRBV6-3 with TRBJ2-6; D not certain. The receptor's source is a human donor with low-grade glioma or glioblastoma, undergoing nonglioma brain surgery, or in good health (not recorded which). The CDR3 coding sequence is TGTGCCAGCAGCAACATTCCTTTCTCTGGGGCCAACGTCCTGACTTTC. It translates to CASSNIPFSGANVLTF.